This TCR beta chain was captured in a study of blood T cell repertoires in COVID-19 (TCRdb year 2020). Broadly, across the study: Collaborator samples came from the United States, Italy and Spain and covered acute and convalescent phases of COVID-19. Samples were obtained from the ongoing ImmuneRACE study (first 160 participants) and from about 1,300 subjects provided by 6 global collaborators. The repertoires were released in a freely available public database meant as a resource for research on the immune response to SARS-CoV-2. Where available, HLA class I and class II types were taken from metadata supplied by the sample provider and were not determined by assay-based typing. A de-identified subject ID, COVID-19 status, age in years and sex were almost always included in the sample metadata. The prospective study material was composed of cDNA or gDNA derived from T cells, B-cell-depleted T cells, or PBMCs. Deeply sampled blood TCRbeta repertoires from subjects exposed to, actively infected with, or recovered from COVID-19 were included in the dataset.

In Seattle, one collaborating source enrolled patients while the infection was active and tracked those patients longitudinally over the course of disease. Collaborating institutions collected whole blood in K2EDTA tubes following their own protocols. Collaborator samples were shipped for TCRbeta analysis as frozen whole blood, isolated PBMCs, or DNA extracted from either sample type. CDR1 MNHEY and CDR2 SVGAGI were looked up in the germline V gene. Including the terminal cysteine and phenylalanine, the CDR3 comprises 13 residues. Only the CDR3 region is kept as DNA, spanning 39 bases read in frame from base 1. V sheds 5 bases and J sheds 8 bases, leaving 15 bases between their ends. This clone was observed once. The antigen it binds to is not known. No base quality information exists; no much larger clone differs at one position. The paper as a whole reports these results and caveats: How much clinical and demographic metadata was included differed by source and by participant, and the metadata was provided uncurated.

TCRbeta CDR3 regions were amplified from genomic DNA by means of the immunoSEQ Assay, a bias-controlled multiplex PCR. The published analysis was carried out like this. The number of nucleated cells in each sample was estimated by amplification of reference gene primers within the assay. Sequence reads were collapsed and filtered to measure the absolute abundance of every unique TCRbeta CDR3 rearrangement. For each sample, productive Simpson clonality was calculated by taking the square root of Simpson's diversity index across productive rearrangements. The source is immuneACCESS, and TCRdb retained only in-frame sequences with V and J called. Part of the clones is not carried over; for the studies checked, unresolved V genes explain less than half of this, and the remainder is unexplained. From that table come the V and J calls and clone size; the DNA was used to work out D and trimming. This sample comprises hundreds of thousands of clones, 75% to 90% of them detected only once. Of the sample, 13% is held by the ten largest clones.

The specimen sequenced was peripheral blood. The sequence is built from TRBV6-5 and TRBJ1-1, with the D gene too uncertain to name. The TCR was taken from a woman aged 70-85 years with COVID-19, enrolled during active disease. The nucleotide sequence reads TGTGCCAGCAGTACTATTCATAAATTAGAAGCTTTCTTT. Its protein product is CASSTIHKLEAFF.